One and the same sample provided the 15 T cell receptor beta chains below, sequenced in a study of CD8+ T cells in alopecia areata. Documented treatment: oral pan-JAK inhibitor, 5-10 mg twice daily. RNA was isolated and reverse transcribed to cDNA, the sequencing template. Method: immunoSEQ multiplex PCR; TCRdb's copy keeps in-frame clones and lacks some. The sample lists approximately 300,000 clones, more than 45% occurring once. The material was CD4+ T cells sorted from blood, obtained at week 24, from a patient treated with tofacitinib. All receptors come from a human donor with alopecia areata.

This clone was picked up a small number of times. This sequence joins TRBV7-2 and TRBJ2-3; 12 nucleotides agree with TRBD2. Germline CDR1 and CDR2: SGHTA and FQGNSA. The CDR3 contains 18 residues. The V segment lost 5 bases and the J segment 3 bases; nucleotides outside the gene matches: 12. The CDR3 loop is CASSLTSGGTPSTDTQYF. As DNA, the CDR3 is TGTGCCAGCAGCCTTACTAGCGGGGGGACCCCGAGTACAGATACGCAGTATTTT.

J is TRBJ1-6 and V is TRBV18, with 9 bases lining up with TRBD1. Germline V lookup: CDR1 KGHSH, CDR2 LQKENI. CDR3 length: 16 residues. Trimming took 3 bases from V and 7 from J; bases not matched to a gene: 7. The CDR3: CASSPKAGQGNSPLHF. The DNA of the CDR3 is TGTGCCAGCTCACCTAAGGCAGGACAGGGGAATTCACCCCTCCACTTT. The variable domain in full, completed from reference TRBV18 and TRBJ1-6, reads NAGVMQNPRHLVRRRGQEARLRCSPMKGHSHVYWYRQLPEEGLKFMVYLQKENIIDESGMPKERFSAEFPKEGPSILRIQQVVRGDSAAYFCASSPKAGQGNSPLHFGNGTRLTVT.

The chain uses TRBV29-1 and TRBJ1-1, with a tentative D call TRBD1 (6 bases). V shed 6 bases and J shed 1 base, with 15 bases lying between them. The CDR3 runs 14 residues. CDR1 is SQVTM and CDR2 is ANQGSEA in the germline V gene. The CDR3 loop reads CSVKGGAGNTEAFF. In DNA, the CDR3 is TGCAGCGTCAAGGGGGGCGCGGGGAACACTGAAGCTTTCTTT.

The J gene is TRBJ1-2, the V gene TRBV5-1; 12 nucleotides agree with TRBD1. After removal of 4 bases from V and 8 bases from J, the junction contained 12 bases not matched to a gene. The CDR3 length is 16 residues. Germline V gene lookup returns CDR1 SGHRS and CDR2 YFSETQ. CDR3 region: CASSTGTGGASIGYTF. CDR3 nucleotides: TGCGCCAGCAGCACCGGGACAGGGGGCGCGAGTATCGGCTACACCTTC.

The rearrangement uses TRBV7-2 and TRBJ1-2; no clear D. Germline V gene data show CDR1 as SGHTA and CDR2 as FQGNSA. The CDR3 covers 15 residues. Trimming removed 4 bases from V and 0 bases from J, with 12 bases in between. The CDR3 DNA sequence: TGTGCCAGCAGCTACCTAAATCCCGCTAACTATGGCTACACCTTC. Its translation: CASSYLNPANYGYTF.

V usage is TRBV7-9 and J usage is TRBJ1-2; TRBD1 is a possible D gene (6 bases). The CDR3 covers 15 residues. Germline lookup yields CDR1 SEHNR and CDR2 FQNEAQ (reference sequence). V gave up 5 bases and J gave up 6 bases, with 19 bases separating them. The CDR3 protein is CASSNREEDMNGYTF. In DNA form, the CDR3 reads TGTGCCAGCAGCAACAGGGAGGAGGATATGAATGGCTACACCTTC.

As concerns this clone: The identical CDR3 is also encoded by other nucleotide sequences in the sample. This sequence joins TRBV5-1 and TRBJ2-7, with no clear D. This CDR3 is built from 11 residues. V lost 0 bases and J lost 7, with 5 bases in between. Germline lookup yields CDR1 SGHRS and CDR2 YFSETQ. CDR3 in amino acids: CASSLVGEQYF. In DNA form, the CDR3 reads TGCGCCAGCAGCTTGGTAGGGGAGCAGTACTTC.

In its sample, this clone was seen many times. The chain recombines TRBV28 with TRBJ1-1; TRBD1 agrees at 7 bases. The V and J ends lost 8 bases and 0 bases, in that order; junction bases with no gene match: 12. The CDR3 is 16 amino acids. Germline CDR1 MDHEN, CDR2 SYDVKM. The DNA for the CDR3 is TGTGCCAGCCACTCTCGTGGACAGGACATGAACACTGAAGCTTTCTTT. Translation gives CASHSRGQDMNTEAFF.

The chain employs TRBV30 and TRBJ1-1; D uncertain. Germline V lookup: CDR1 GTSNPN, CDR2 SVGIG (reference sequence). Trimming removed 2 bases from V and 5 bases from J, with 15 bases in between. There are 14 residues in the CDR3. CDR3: CAWSIARGATEAFF. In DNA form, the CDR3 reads TGTGCCTGGAGTATTGCACGAGGCGCGACTGAAGCTTTCTTT.

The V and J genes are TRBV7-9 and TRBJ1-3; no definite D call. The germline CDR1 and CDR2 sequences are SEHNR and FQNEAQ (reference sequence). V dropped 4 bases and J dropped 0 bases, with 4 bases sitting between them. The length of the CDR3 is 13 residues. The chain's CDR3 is CASSWSSGNTIYF. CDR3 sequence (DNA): TGTGCCAGCAGCTGGAGCTCTGGAAACACCATATATTTT.

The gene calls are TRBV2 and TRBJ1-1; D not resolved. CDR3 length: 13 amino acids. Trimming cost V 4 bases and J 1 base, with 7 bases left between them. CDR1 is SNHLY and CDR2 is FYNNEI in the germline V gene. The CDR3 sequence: CASSVKGNTEAFF. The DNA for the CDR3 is TGTGCCAGCAGTGTCAAGGGGAACACTGAAGCTTTCTTT.

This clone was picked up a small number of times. The CDR3 DNA is TGCGCCAGCAGCCCCGGACCGAAGAGCTCTGGAAACACCATATATTTT. It yields the protein CASSPGPKSSGNTIYF. This chain links TRBV5-1 with TRBJ1-3; D not resolved. V was cut by 4 bases and J by 0 bases, with 14 bases left in between. The CDR3 extends over 16 amino acids. Germline assignment: CDR1 SGHRS and CDR2 YFSETQ.

CDR3 region: CASTMGRGSNEAFF. The CDR3 DNA sequence: TGTGCCAGCACTATGGGTCGGGGTAGCAATGAAGCTTTCTTT. The gene calls are TRBV27 and TRBJ1-1; D is undetermined. Trimming stripped 7 bases from V and 7 bases from J, with 19 bases between. The germline gives CDR1 MNHEY, CDR2 SMNVEV (reference sequence). The CDR3 extends over 14 amino acids.

In nucleotides, the CDR3 is TGTGCCAGCATGGAGGGGGCCGGTCAGCCCCAGCATTTT. Residues: CASMEGAGQPQHF. V and J are TRBV6-1 and TRBJ1-5, with TRBD1 matching over 7 bases. V was clipped by 7 bases and J by 6 bases; unmatched bases: 6. The CDR3 runs 13 residues. Germline V CDR1 and CDR2: MNHNS, SASEGT.

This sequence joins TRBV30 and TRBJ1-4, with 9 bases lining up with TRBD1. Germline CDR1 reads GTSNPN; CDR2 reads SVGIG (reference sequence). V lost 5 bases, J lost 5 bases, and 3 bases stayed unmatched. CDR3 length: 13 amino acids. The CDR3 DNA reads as TGTGCCTGGGGACAGGGGAGAAATGAAAAACTGTTTTTT. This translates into CAWGQGRNEKLFF.